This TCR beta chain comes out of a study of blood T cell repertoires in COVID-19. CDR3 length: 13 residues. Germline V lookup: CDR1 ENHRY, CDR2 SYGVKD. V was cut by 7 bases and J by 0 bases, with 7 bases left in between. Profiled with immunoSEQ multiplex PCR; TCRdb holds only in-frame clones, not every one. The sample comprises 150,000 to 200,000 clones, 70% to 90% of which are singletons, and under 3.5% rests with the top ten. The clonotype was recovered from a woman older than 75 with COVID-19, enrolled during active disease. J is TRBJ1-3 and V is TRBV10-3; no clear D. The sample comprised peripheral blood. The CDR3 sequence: CAITDNSGNTIYF. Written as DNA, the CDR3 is TGTGCCATCACAGACAACTCTGGAAACACCATATATTTT.